The 12 T cell receptor beta chains below come from one sample, sequenced in a study of chemoradiotherapy in HPV16-positive cancers. This table comes from immunoSEQ multiplex PCR, and its TCRdb copy is limited to in-frame clones, with some not included. The repertoire has about 15,000 clones, 88% of them found once; the top ten carry about 4%. The material sequenced was blood, taken from a patient who underwent chemoradiotherapy. These receptors were taken from a human donor with HPV-associated anogenital cancer.

This clone appeared a single time. V and J are TRBV18 and TRBJ2-7; possibly TRBD1 for D (6 bases). This CDR3 comprises 13 residues. The germline V gene encodes CDR1 KGHSH and CDR2 LQKENI. V shed 2 bases and J shed 2 bases, with 7 bases lying between them. This CDR3 is CASSPTGTYEQYF. The DNA for the CDR3 is TGTGCCAGCTCACCAACAGGGACCTACGAGCAGTACTTC. Looking up the rest from reference TRBV18 and TRBJ2-7 gives the full variable domain: NAGVMQNPRHLVRRRGQEARLRCSPMKGHSHVYWYRQLPEEGLKFMVYLQKENIIDESGMPKERFSAEFPKEGPSILRIQQVVRGDSAAYFCASSPTGTYEQYFGPGTRLTVT.

V usage is TRBV7-6 and J usage is TRBJ1-2, with a weak D call TRBD1 (6 bases). CDR3 length: 17 amino acids. CDR1 and CDR2 (germline): SGHVS, FNYEAQ. V lost 5 bases to trimming and J lost 7 bases, with 26 bases between them. CDR3 sequence (DNA): TGTGCCAGCAGCCCAATGGACAGTGATACGCGGTCAAGTGGCTACACCTTC. Amino acid sequence: CASSPMDSDTRSSGYTF.

The chain joins TRBV19 to TRBJ1-3; 8 bases line up with TRBD1. V lost 6 bases to trimming and J lost 2 bases; unmatched junction nucleotides: 3. This CDR3 has 14 residues. CDR1 LNHDA and CDR2 SQIVND come from the germline V gene (reference sequence). This CDR3 is CASSAGGAGNTIYF. CDR3 in DNA: TGTGCCAGTAGCGCAGGGGGCGCTGGAAACACCATATATTTT.

The chain uses TRBV5-6 and TRBJ2-7, with D possibly matching TRBD2 (7 bases). This CDR3 is 15 amino acids long. Per germline, CDR1 SGHDT and CDR2 YYEEEE. V was trimmed by 7 bases and J by 3 bases, leaving 20 bases between them. The CDR3 sequence: CASSRRRGAVYEQYF. CDR3 nucleotide sequence: TGTGCCAGCTCCCGGCGACGGGGGGCGGTCTACGAGCAGTACTTC.

V and J are TRBV28 and TRBJ2-2; the D gene is possibly TRBD1 (6 bases). The CDR3 is made up of 15 amino acids. In germline, CDR1 is MDHEN, CDR2 SYDVKM. V was clipped by 5 bases and J by 0 bases, with 10 bases between them. CDR3 protein: CASSQGHSNTGELFF. In nucleotides, the CDR3 is TGTGCCAGCAGTCAGGGACATTCGAACACCGGGGAGCTGTTTTTT.

This clone was recorded a few times. The V call is TRBV20-1, the J call TRBJ1-2, with D uncertain. Germline CDR1 and CDR2: DFQATT and SNEGSKA (reference sequence). This CDR3 is 10 amino acids long. Trimming removed 3 bases at V and 2 bases at J, with 1 base between. CDR3: CSARNYGYTF. Written as DNA, the CDR3 is TGCAGTGCTAGGAACTATGGCTACACCTTC.

This clone was found once. The rearrangement uses TRBV5-3 and TRBJ1-1; maybe TRBD1 (6 bases). TRBV5-3 is annotated as an ORF whose role is uncertain. The germline V and J ends were trimmed by 5 bases and 0 bases, with 23 bases remaining between them. The CDR3 sequence is 18 residues long. CDR3 DNA: TGTGCCAGAAGTTTTGGACGTGGGGGGCGCCAGATGAACACTGAAGCTTTCTTT. Translating gives CARSFGRGGRQMNTEAFF.

V gene TRBV6-5 combines with J gene TRBJ1-1; a possible D gene is TRBD1 (5 bases). Germline V lookup: CDR1 MNHEY, CDR2 SVGAGI. Between the trimmed V and J ends, which lost 6 bases and 1 base, there was a span of 9 bases. The CDR3 runs 13 residues. CDR3: CASRGTENTEAFF. As DNA, the CDR3 is TGTGCCAGCAGGGGGACGGAGAACACTGAAGCTTTCTTT.

The chain uses TRBV11-3 and TRBJ2-5; D perhaps matches TRBD2 (6 bases). Germline V CDR1 and CDR2: SGHNT, YENEEA. Trimming stripped 5 bases from V and 4 bases from J, with 11 bases between. The CDR3 is made up of 13 amino acids. Here the CDR3 reads CASSPQAGETQYF. The CDR3 region has the DNA TGTGCCAGCAGCCCTCAAGCGGGAGAGACCCAGTACTTC.

This clone was observed a single time. V usage is TRBV6-6 and J usage is TRBJ2-3; 8 bases map to TRBD1. V lost 2 bases and J lost 4; bases outside the gene matches: 2. The CDR3 consists of 14 residues. Germline assignment: CDR1 MNHNY and CDR2 SVGAGI (reference sequence). The CDR3 coding sequence is TGTGCCAGCAGTTACCCGACAGGGGCAGATACGCAGTATTTT. This gives the protein CASSYPTGADTQYF.

V is TRBV6-1 and J is TRBJ2-1; D is ambiguous. There are 13 residues in the CDR3. Germline CDR1 and CDR2: MNHNS and SASEGT. V lost 6 bases and J 0 bases, leaving 6 bases between the germline ends. The CDR3 region is CASRQTSYNEQFF. CDR3 sequence (DNA): TGTGCCAGCAGACAAACCTCCTACAATGAGCAGTTCTTC.

Regarding this clone: One end of the junction does not line up with germline, which may come from a read error. The V gene is TRBV6-1, the J gene TRBJ2-2, with a possible D match to TRBD2 (5 bases). Germline CDR1 is MNHNS and CDR2 is SASEGT. The CDR3 runs 12 residues. CDR3 coding DNA: TGTGCCAGCAGTGAAGCGACTCCGGAGGTGTTTTTT. Its translation is CASSEATPEVFF.